Shown below are 28 T cell receptor beta chains from a single sample sequenced in a study of control samples from healthy donors and cancer patients. Using immunoSEQ multiplex PCR, the repertoire was profiled, and TCRdb retains in-frame clones only, with some absent. The sample carries 100,000 to 150,000 clones, 89% recorded once. Sequencing was performed on blood. The receptor set was obtained from a man in his fifties or sixties in good health.

The V gene is TRBV7-2, the J gene TRBJ1-6; D might be TRBD1 (6 bases). The germline V gene has CDR1 SGHTA and CDR2 FQGNSA. The CDR3 runs to 19 residues. The germline V and J ends were trimmed by 5 bases and 4 bases, with 24 bases remaining between them. The CDR3 sequence is CASSPEQGRVGFYNSPLHF. CDR3 coding DNA: TGTGCCAGCAGCCCAGAACAGGGTAGGGTTGGATTTTATAATTCACCCCTCCACTTT.

This rearrangement joins TRBV5-4 to TRBJ2-2; a weak D match, TRBD2 (7 bases). The CDR3 length is 17 residues. Germline CDR1 SGHNT, CDR2 YYREEE (reference sequence). Trimming took 4 bases from V and 1 from J, leaving 17 bases between them. The CDR3 loop reads CASSPPRGGGNTGELFF. As DNA, the CDR3 is TGTGCCAGCAGCCCCCCCCGGGGAGGGGGGAACACCGGGGAGCTGTTTTTT. Filled out from reference TRBV5-4 and TRBJ2-2, the complete variable domain reads ETGVTQSPTHLIKTRGQQVTLRCSSQSGHNTVSWYQQALGQGPQFIFQYYREEENGRGNFPPRFSGLQFPNYSSELNVNALELDDSALYLCASSPPRGGGNTGELFFGEGSRLTVL.

The chain links TRBV9 to TRBJ1-5; D is undetermined. The CDR3 extends over 15 amino acids. V was clipped by 4 bases and J by 6 bases, with 17 bases between them. Germline loops: CDR1 SGDLS, CDR2 YYNGEE. DNA of the CDR3: TGTGCCAGCAGCTTAGGACCAGAAGGTGGTCAGCCCCAGCATTTT. This sequence encodes CASSLGPEGGQPQHF.

The chain joins TRBV6-4 to TRBJ1-1, with D perhaps matching TRBD1 (6 bases). Germline V CDR1 and CDR2: MRHNA, SNTAGT. The CDR3 extends over 15 amino acids. The V gene lost 0 bases and the J gene lost 6 bases, with 14 bases spanning the gap. The DNA for the CDR3 is TGTGCCAGCAGTGACTCGTCCAGGGGCCACCCTGAAGCTTTCTTT. It specifies CASSDSSRGHPEAFF.

V gene TRBV6-5 combines with J gene TRBJ1-1; D perhaps matches TRBD1 (5 bases). This CDR3 region has 14 residues. Germline V gene lookup returns CDR1 MNHEY and CDR2 SVGAGI. Deletions cut 2 bases from V and 0 bases from J, with 7 bases between. In nucleotides, the CDR3 is TGTGCCAGCAGTTACGACAGAATGAACACTGAAGCTTTCTTT. This gives the protein CASSYDRMNTEAFF.

The V call is TRBV10-2, the J call TRBJ2-7; 7 nucleotides match TRBD1. The junction had 5 bases not matched to a gene; V was cut back by 6 bases and J by 3 bases. The length of the CDR3 is 13 residues. Germline loops: CDR1 WSHSY, CDR2 SAAADI. The CDR3 loop reads CASRGTALYEQYF. The DNA of the CDR3 is TGCGCCAGCAGAGGGACAGCCCTCTACGAGCAGTACTTC.

V and J are TRBV4-2 and TRBJ1-3; D may be TRBD1 (5 bases). The V gene's germline CDR1 is LGHNA and CDR2 YNFKEQ. The V end lost 1 base, the J end lost 6 bases, and 13 bases lay between the germline ends. The CDR3 runs to 15 residues. The CDR3 DNA is TGTGCCAGCAGCCAAGGAAGGGGAGCTGAAAACACCATATATTTT. Protein product: CASSQGRGAENTIYF.

The rearrangement joins TRBV5-1 to TRBJ1-6, with D possibly TRBD1 on 5 matching bases. Germline CDR1 and CDR2: SGHRS and YFSETQ. Deletions cut 0 bases from V and 9 bases from J, with 16 bases between. The CDR3 runs 16 residues. The CDR3 coding sequence is TGCGCCAGCAGCTTGGATAATTCAGGGTCGGGTTCACCCCTCCACTTT. Protein: CASSLDNSGSGSPLHF.

The V gene is TRBV5-4, the J gene TRBJ2-1, with D possibly TRBD2 on 5 matching bases. Trimming took off 1 base at V and 3 bases at J, with 11 bases between the two ends. Looked up from germline, CDR1 is SGHNT and CDR2 is YYREEE (reference sequence). CDR3 length: 15 amino acids. CDR3 bases: TGTGCCAGCAGCTTGACCGGAGGACTCTACAATGAGCAGTTCTTC. Protein sequence: CASSLTGGLYNEQFF.

The chain joins TRBV19 to TRBJ2-1; 9 nucleotides match TRBD1. Unmatched junction bases numbered 19, after V lost 9 bases and J lost 10 bases. Germline V CDR1 and CDR2: LNHDA, SQIVND (reference sequence). The CDR3 loop spans 16 amino acids. CDR3 sequence (DNA): TGTGCCAGCCGACAGGGGGACATTGGGCTGGAGAGGGAGCAGTTCTTC. Amino acids: CASRQGDIGLEREQFF.

The genes are TRBV19 and TRBJ1-3; D unresolved. The CDR3 length is 15 residues. V gave up 5 bases and J gave up 2 bases, with 13 bases separating them. Germline V gives CDR1 LNHDA, CDR2 SQIVND (reference sequence). The CDR3 here is CASSQSPATGNTIYF. CDR3 DNA sequence: TGTGCCAGTAGTCAATCCCCAGCAACTGGAAACACCATATATTTT.

V gene TRBV5-1 combines with J gene TRBJ2-7; possibly TRBD2 for D (6 bases). There are 15 residues in the CDR3. Germline values: CDR1 SGHRS, CDR2 YFSETQ. V lost 0 bases and J lost 3, with 13 bases in between. The CDR3 nucleotides read TGCGCCAGCAGCTTGGACGGGGGTATCTACTACGAGCAGTACTTC. Translation: CASSLDGGIYYEQYF.

This clone appeared a few times. The chain carries TRBV6-5 and TRBJ1-6, with D possibly matching TRBD1 (6 bases). This CDR3 spans 15 amino acids. Trimming left V 6 bases short and J 4 bases short, with 13 bases between. From germline, CDR1 is MNHEY and CDR2 SVGAGI. CDR3 bases: TGTGCCAGCAGCTTCCGGGACACTTATAATTCACCCCTCCACTTT. Translating it yields CASSFRDTYNSPLHF.

The CDR3 DNA follows: TGTGCCAGCAGCCTTTACGGGGGGGCCTCCTACGAGCAGTACTTC. Protein: CASSLYGGASYEQYF. V is TRBV13 and J is TRBJ2-7; 8 bases match TRBD2. There are 15 residues in the CDR3. Germline-derived CDR1 and CDR2 are PRHDT and FYEKMQ (reference sequence). V shed 5 bases, J shed 0 bases, and the junction held 6 bases outside the gene matches.

The V and J genes are TRBV5-4 and TRBJ1-2; the D is unclear. Germline CDR1 is SGHNT and CDR2 is YYREEE (reference sequence). V lost 0 bases and J 4 bases, leaving 16 bases between the germline ends. The CDR3 length is 16 residues. The CDR3 nucleotides are TGTGCCAGCAGCTTGGCGGGATACTCTCGGGTCTATGGCTACACCTTC. Protein: CASSLAGYSRVYGYTF.

This chain connects TRBV4-3 to TRBJ1-4; D call uncertain. The CDR3 is 13 residues long. CDR1 LGHNA and CDR2 YSLEER come from the germline V gene. V gave up 0 bases and J gave up 10 bases, with 9 bases separating them. CDR3 nucleotide sequence: TGCGCCAGCAGCCAAGATCCGGTTGCAAAACTGTTTTTT. Its protein is CASSQDPVAKLFF.

The chain couples TRBV24-1 to TRBJ1-4; 11 bases agree with TRBD1. Germline V gene lookup returns CDR1 KGHDR and CDR2 SFDVKD. The CDR3 covers 16 residues. The V gene end was trimmed by 3 bases and the J gene end by 4 bases; junction bases not matched to a gene: 3. Here the CDR3 reads CATSDKGTGGNEKLFF. CDR3 nucleotides: TGTGCCACCAGTGATAAAGGGACAGGGGGTAATGAAAAACTGTTTTTT.

This CDR3 is CASSLDGYSTQYF. In DNA form, the CDR3 reads TGCGCCAGCAGCTTGGATGGGTATTCGACCCAGTACTTC. V and J are TRBV5-1 and TRBJ2-5, with unresolved D. The germline V and J ends were trimmed by 0 bases and 7 bases, with 10 bases remaining between them. The CDR3 consists of 13 residues. CDR1 and CDR2 from the germline V gene are SGHRS and YFSETQ.

The V and J genes are TRBV11-2 and TRBJ1-1; 7 bases agree with TRBD1. Germline CDR1 is SGHAT and CDR2 is FQNNGV. The CDR3 is made up of 14 amino acids. The ends lost 5 bases at V and 1 base at J; junction bases unmatched: 4. CDR3 residues: CASSPGQQNTEAFF. In nucleotides, the CDR3 is TGTGCCAGCAGCCCGGGACAGCAGAACACTGAAGCTTTCTTT.

The table lists this clone with a count of one. This chain connects TRBV19 to TRBJ1-3, with a possible D match to TRBD1 (5 bases). The CDR3 spans 15 residues. V lost 5 bases to trimming and J lost 1 base, with 12 bases between them. The germline V gene has CDR1 LNHDA and CDR2 SQIVND (reference sequence). The CDR3 DNA reads TGTGCCAGTAGTCCTGGGGGGACGTCTGGAAACACCATATATTTT. As protein: CASSPGGTSGNTIYF.

This clone was observed a handful of times. V is TRBV10-1 and J is TRBJ2-1; D might be TRBD2 (5 bases). The V end lost 5 bases, the J end lost 8 bases, and 7 bases lay between the germline ends. This CDR3 is 11 amino acids long. CDR1 is WNHNN and CDR2 is SYGVQD in the germline V gene (reference sequence). The DNA of the CDR3 is TGCGCCAGCAGTACCGGGGATGAGCAGTTCTTC. Encoded protein: CASSTGDEQFF.

CDR3 coding DNA: TGTGCCAGCATAAGGGACAGGGGCCCCTACGAGCAGTACTTC. This encodes CASIRDRGPYEQYF. V is TRBV2 and J is TRBJ2-7; 10 bases match TRBD1. CDR1 and CDR2 (germline): SNHLY, FYNNEI. The CDR3 loop spans 14 amino acids. J lost 2 bases, V lost 7 bases, and 5 bases had no gene match.

The V and J genes are TRBV7-9 and TRBJ1-1; D remains unclear. The CDR3 extends over 15 amino acids. Germline lookup yields CDR1 SEHNR and CDR2 FQNEAQ (reference sequence). V was cut by 2 bases and J by 8 bases, with 18 bases left in between. As DNA, the CDR3 is TGTGCCAGCAGCTTACAATCTGGAGGGAAGAGGGAAGCTTTCTTT. Translated: CASSLQSGGKREAFF.

The chain joins TRBV18 to TRBJ1-2, with 7 bases that match TRBD1. The CDR3 sequence is 15 residues long. Per germline, CDR1 KGHSH and CDR2 LQKENI. The V segment lost 3 bases and the J segment 2 bases; nucleotides outside the gene matches: 6. The CDR3 spells CASSPEGAPNYGYTF. The CDR3 nucleotides are TGTGCCAGCTCACCGGAGGGGGCGCCCAACTATGGCTACACCTTC.

The gene calls are TRBV7-2 and TRBJ2-5, with a tentative D call TRBD1 (6 bases). Germline CDR1 reads SGHTA; CDR2 reads FQGNSA. This CDR3 contains 15 residues. The germline V and J ends were trimmed by 1 base and 1 base, with 10 bases remaining between them. The DNA for the CDR3 is TGTGCCAGCAGCTTAGTAGCAGGGGTCCAAGAGACCCAGTACTTC. This gives the protein CASSLVAGVQETQYF. Combining the CDR3 with reference TRBV7-2 and TRBJ2-5 gives the whole variable domain GAGVSQSPSNKVTEKGKDVELRCDPISGHTALYWYRQSLGQGLEFLIYFQGNSAPDKSGLPSDRFSAERTGGSVSTLTIQRTQQEDSAVYLCASSLVAGVQETQYFGPGTRLLVL.

CDR3 sequence: CASSPLGGEAFF. CDR3 nucleotide sequence: TGTGCCAGCAGTCCCCTCGGGGGTGAAGCTTTCTTT. The V call is TRBV6-5, the J call TRBJ1-1; weak D call: TRBD1 (5 bases). Germline assignment: CDR1 MNHEY and CDR2 SVGAGI. The CDR3 has 12 amino acids. V was cut by 5 bases and J by 7 bases, with 11 bases left in between.

This clone has just one count. The rearrangement joins TRBV28 to TRBJ1-6, with 7 bases that match TRBD1. Unmatched junction bases numbered 11, after V lost 5 bases and J lost 7 bases. CDR1 and CDR2 from the germline V gene are MDHEN and SYDVKM. This CDR3 comprises 16 residues. The CDR3 protein is CASSPRKGAQNSPLHF. CDR3 in DNA: TGTGCCAGCAGTCCCCGGAAGGGGGCTCAGAATTCACCCCTCCACTTT.

The chain uses TRBV2 and TRBJ1-5; D is unresolved. CDR1 and CDR2 (germline): SNHLY, FYNNEI. Trimming left V 2 bases short and J 2 bases short, with 13 bases between. The CDR3 covers 16 residues. In nucleotides, the CDR3 is TGTGCCAGCAGTGAAATCCCCAGAATAGGCAATCAGCCCCAGCATTTT. This sequence encodes CASSEIPRIGNQPQHF.